This T cell receptor (beta chain) was sequenced during a study of post-analysis software for immune sequencing data. Overall study: Clinical courses comprised relapsing-remitting, secondary progressive and progressive-relapsing multiple sclerosis. General observations from the study: Comparison with controls showed significantly lower normalized Chao1 diversity in multiple sclerosis patients. F-measure co-clustering was strong for batch-matched samples. The study found TRBV5-6, TRBV5-1 and TRBV20-1 among five or six TRBV segments more frequent in patients than controls.

Prepared libraries of TCR beta cDNA carried unique molecular identifiers. With roughly 0.9 to 11 million T cells as the source, a few hundred thousand cDNA molecules resulted. MiXCR, applied by TCRdb to the PCR reads, yields one record per CDR3 protein. The data contain about 400,000 distinct CDR3 sequences, around 37% of them singletons. This clonotype was picked up many times. The antigen is not known. From germline, CDR1 is MNHEY and CDR2 SVGAGI. The CDR3 spans 16 residues. The V segment lost 3 bases and the J segment 0 bases; nucleotides outside the gene matches: 4. V and J are TRBV6-5 and TRBJ2-1; 8 positions agree with TRBD2. The receptor was derived from a girl between 5 and 17 years old with multiple sclerosis. The sample was blood. The CDR3 region is CASSYGGGPSYNEQFF. In nucleotides, the CDR3 is TGTGCCAGCAGTTATGGCGGGGGGCCCTCCTACAATGAGCAGTTCTTC.